Sequencing of this T cell receptor beta chain was carried out in a study of spatial heterogeneity in lung cancer. For the study at large: Beta-chain sequences consistently outnumbered alpha-chain sequences in detection.

Time point defined: sample taken at primary tumor resection. Patients with untreated early-stage non-small cell lung cancer, numbering around 71, were the donors. Sequencing covered unsorted whole RNA taken from tumor, nontumor lung or frozen PBMC. There are many counts of this clonotype. TCRdb called the 5' RACE reads again in MiXCR, with one record for every CDR3 protein. The repertoire has roughly 38,000 distinct CDR3 sequences, around 3.1% of them found once; the top ten carry 35% to 40%. The source was normal lung tissue next to the tumor, collected at surgery. The sequence came from a male donor with early-stage non-small cell lung cancer.

The CDR3 DNA follows: TGTGCCAGCAATTCGGGGACAGGGAACACTGAAGCTTTCTTT. It specifies CASNSGTGNTEAFF. The chain carries TRBV2 and TRBJ1-1; 8 bases map to TRBD1. CDR1 SNHLY and CDR2 FYNNEI come from the germline V gene. V trimming: 7 bases; J trimming: 1 base; junction bases outside the gene matches: 5. The CDR3 contains 14 residues.